This TCR beta chain was observed in a study of T cells in Graves' hyperthyroidism and ophthalmopathy (dated by TCRdb to about 2019). Regarding the research as a whole: Peripheral blood was sampled at the time of initial diagnosis, prior to any treatment. Once sampling was done, hyperthyroidism patients were given methimazole at a starting dose of 30 mg daily, whereas ophthalmopathy patients were given high-dose intravenous methylprednisolone. In about six Graves' hyperthyroidism patients, the study also compared T-cell repertoires from thyroid tissue with T-cell repertoires from blood. TCR Vbeta CDR3 sequencing of approximately 140 peripheral blood samples (under 45 ophthalmopathy, around 80 hyperthyroidism and approximately 17 progressor patients) is reported in the paper. Prospective prediction of ophthalmopathy was tested in an independent validation cohort of approximately 19 hyperthyroidism patients and some 17 patients who later progressed to ophthalmopathy. The 100 or so discovery patients were divided at random into training and test sets in a 7:3 ratio. TCR V-J signatures able to tell the groups apart were searched for in a discovery cohort of about a hundred patients, of whom approximately 40 had Graves' ophthalmopathy and around 58 had stable Graves' hyperthyroidism. Here is what the overall study found, with its caveats: Sample size was not statistically predetermined, and investigators were not blinded to group allocation. A model built on a 13 V-J signature distinguished ophthalmopathy from stable hyperthyroidism, reaching approximately 89% sensitivity and around 81% specificity in cross-validation and 80%/75% in testing. Most expanded thyroid clonotypes (frequency above 0.001) were also found in blood, which suggests that blood repertoires may mirror thyroid immune responses. In validation, the model predicted progression to ophthalmopathy a median of around six months before onset, with about 64% sensitivity and 72.22% specificity.

This clonotype was detected only a few times. Its antigen remains undetermined. No much larger clonotype is one base removed from it; base qualities were not supplied. The TCR beta CDR3 regions were amplified from the RNA transcripts. The first round of RT-PCR for the TCR CDR3 was performed with the HTBI primer set and the Qiagen OneStep RT-PCR kit. A second multiplex PCR round built the libraries, followed by size selection and purification. Sequencing of the libraries was done on an Illumina HiSeq2000 using paired-end 100 bp reads. The original pipeline was this. Raw data were processed with SOAPnuke, discarding reads with adapters, uncalled bases, mean Phred below 15, or no exact constant-primer or identifier match. COPE v1.2.5 was used to merge the high-quality paired reads, and each unique nucleotide sequence was defined as a clonotype. Clonotypes were aligned to IMGT TRBV, TRBD and TRBJ reference segments using MiTCR v1.1. Analysis was restricted to V-J combinations with a frequency above 0.0001, which covered 98% to 99.2% of repertoires. A TCS score was defined as the ratio of F50 (clonal expansion) to E x V (chaos), with BLOSUM62-based TCRdist applied between CDR3 peptides within each V-J. Welch's t-statistics and random forest reduced around 520 V-J features to 13, which were used in a naive Bayes classifier (R e1071). Using fastp at Q25 and MiXCR, TCRdb reprocessed the public reads and kept productive beta chains. Each entry is one CDR3 protein sequence, shown with its most common DNA and genes. The V and J calls were not made by the authors but by TCRdb's processing. Within this sample are a few hundred thousand distinct CDR3 sequences, with about a fifth of them counted one time only. About a quarter of the sample is held by the ten biggest clonotypes.

Graves' hyperthyroidism was defined as stable when no progression to ophthalmopathy occurred over 18 months of follow-up. Hyperthyroidism patients were newly diagnosed, had a disease duration of under 2 months, and were aged 18 to 65 years. Any patient with an uncontrolled infection, another autoimmune disease, pregnancy or lactation was excluded. Clinical symptoms, serum thyroxine and TRAb, thyroid ultrasound, and orbital computed tomography formed the basis for the diagnoses. Ficoll-Paque density gradient centrifugation was used to isolate PBMCs from around 9.1 ml of fresh peripheral blood. Trizol reagent was used to extract total RNA, and RNA quality was then checked on an Agilent 2100 Bioanalyzer. The germline V gene supplies CDR1 SGHAT and CDR2 FQNNGV. The CDR3 sequence holds 16 residues, the cysteine and phenylalanine included. CDR3 DNA is the only sequence kept; it has 48 bases, read in frame from the first base. A distance of 23 bases separates the germline ends of V and J, which lose 11 bases and 1 base respectively.

This TCR was recovered from a young man with Graves' hyperthyroidism. The source material was blood. The chain employs TRBV11-2 and TRBJ1-1, with TRBD1 tentatively as D gene (5 bases match). DNA sequence: TGTGCCTGGACCCCGGGACTCTACCGGGGGAACACTGAAGCTTTCTTT. This encodes CAWTPGLYRGNTEAFF. Where the CDR3 stops, the reference TRBV11-2 and TRBJ1-1 genes take over; the full variable domain is EAGVAQSPRYKIIEKRQSVAFWCNPISGHATLYWYQQILGQGPKLLIQFQNNGVVDDSQLPKDRFSAERLKGVDSTLKIQPAKLEDSAVYLCAWTPGLYRGNTEAFFGQGTRLTVV.